The 5 T cell receptor beta chains below all came from one sample that was sequenced in a study of blood T cell repertoires in COVID-19. TCRdb keeps only in-frame clones here, not all; method: immunoSEQ multiplex PCR. Of 310,000 or so clones in the sample, about nine tenths were seen once. Sequences were obtained from PBMCs or T cells enriched from blood (not recorded which). Source of these receptors: a woman between 18 and 29 years old who had recovered from COVID-19.

This chain connects TRBV18 to TRBJ2-3; D may be TRBD1 (6 bases). This CDR3 has 15 residues. CDR1 and CDR2 from the germline V gene are KGHSH and LQKENI. V was shortened by 3 bases and J by 6 bases, with 16 bases between the two germline ends. Here the CDR3 DNA reads TGTGCCAGCTCACCGCCAACCGTCAGGGGCGATACGCAGTATTTT. Residues: CASSPPTVRGDTQYF. Looking up the rest from reference TRBV18 and TRBJ2-3 gives the full variable domain: NAGVMQNPRHLVRRRGQEARLRCSPMKGHSHVYWYRQLPEEGLKFMVYLQKENIIDESGMPKERFSAEFPKEGPSILRIQQVVRGDSAAYFCASSPPTVRGDTQYFGPGTRLTVL.

The rearrangement links TRBV7-9 to TRBJ2-1; a possible D gene is TRBD2 (6 bases). The germline V and J ends were trimmed by 3 bases and 0 bases, with 12 bases remaining between them. From germline, CDR1 is SEHNR and CDR2 FQNEAQ (reference sequence). This CDR3 is 16 amino acids long. The CDR3 nucleotides are TGTGCCAGCAGCTTTAGCCAGGACTACTCCTACAATGAGCAGTTCTTC. Translation gives CASSFSQDYSYNEQFF.

This chain connects TRBV27 to TRBJ1-1, with D possibly matching TRBD1 (6 bases). V dropped 7 bases and J dropped 10 bases, with 22 bases sitting between them. The CDR3 contains 14 residues. Germline CDR1 reads MNHEY; CDR2 reads SMNVEV (reference sequence). CDR3 residues: CASNPRGQFRSAFF. In DNA form, the CDR3 reads TGTGCCAGCAACCCTCGAGGACAGTTTCGGTCAGCTTTCTTT.

V and J are TRBV7-2 and TRBJ1-3, with a possible D match to TRBD1 (6 bases). The germline CDR1 and CDR2 sequences are SGHTA and FQGNSA. V was shortened by 1 base and J by 3 bases, with 13 bases between the two germline ends. The CDR3 has 16 residues. In DNA form, the CDR3 reads TGTGCCAGCAGCTTAGGCCCAGGGGTCGGTGGAAACACCATATATTTT. Translation gives CASSLGPGVGGNTIYF.

The chain employs TRBV11-3 and TRBJ2-2; 11 bases map to TRBD1. Germline values: CDR1 SGHNT, CDR2 YENEEA. V shed 4 bases and J 2 bases; nucleotides not matched to a gene: 3. The CDR3 runs to 16 residues. CDR3 in DNA: TGTGCCAGCAGCTGGGGACAGGGGGGAAACACCGGGGAGCTGTTTTTT. Its translation: CASSWGQGGNTGELFF.